Listed below are T cell receptor beta chains from one sample, sequenced in a study of T cell repertoires in cytomegalovirus infection. One entry per CDR3 protein results from TCRdb running MiXCR on the reads. The table lists about 190,000 distinct CDR3 sequences, 28% of them singletons. What was sequenced was PBMCs. The receptor source for this set is a human donor in good health (CMV status not recorded). Some clones in this sample may be carry-over from other donors' samples. The CDR3 runs from the conserved cysteine through the conserved F or W. The order of the fields is V gene, CDR3 protein.

>TRBV7-3
CASSSGTATSTDTQYF
>TRBV29-1
CSVKGEVGTGVHEQYF
>TRBV5-5
CASSPGTGASYEQYF
>TRBV19
CASSLLTGQGAYYGYTF
>TRBV11-3
CASSLTLAGGRTDTQYF
>TRBV7-6
CASSPGGRGASYEQYF
>TRBV7-8
CASSPRTPNTGELFF
>TRBV5-1
CASSSLGANTEAFF
>TRBV12-3/TRBV12-4
CASSLRAGGHLTYEQYF
>TRBV11-2
CASSFRLYNEQFF
>TRBV7-6
CASSFLDRGPEQYF
>TRBV11-2
CASSLARAEAFF
>TRBV19
CASTWSRSNQPQHF
>TRBV7-2
CASSPASGVQPQHF
>TRBV11-1
CASSFNEYSGEAFF
>TRBV2
CASRTRTGAEEKLFF
>TRBV6-2/TRBV6-3
CASSYTQERETQYF
>TRBV14
CASSQGTVEVYEQYF
>TRBV7-2
CASSIPGLGAEGTQYF
>TRBV2
CASSETAYEQYF
>TRBV7-2
CASSFNPGETQYF
>TRBV6-1
CATQGRAEWNPEAFF